Many counts were recorded for the clone carrying this T cell receptor beta chain. What it binds is not known. The data are from a study of blood T cells in healthy people across ages. Notes on the study in general: As age increased, TCR beta diversity per million T cells fell in a roughly linear fashion.

Through a sample-barcoded 5' primer and a J-beta primer mix, a second PCR was run for about 7 to 12 cycles. At least 2.5 million CDR3-containing paired-end reads were obtained per sample. One entry per CDR3 protein results from TCRdb running MiXCR on the 5' RACE reads. Found here are about 510,000 distinct CDR3 sequences, about 27% of them singletons; the top ten hold 3% to 4.5%. The V end lost 7 bases, the J end lost 0 bases, and 10 bases lay between the germline ends. The germline gives CDR1 DFQATT, CDR2 SNEGSKA (reference sequence). The CDR3 loop spans 13 amino acids. Separately, the same data were catalogued under a study of T cells of mothers and their children. That report notes: Over 9.5 million reads per mother and 2.5 million to 3.5 million per child were obtained.

Sequences were obtained from blood. This TCR was sampled from a boy aged 2 to 10 in good health. The chain uses TRBV20-1 and TRBJ2-1; D ambiguous. DNA for the CDR3: TGCAGTGGGTCGGACGGCTCCTACAATGAGCAGTTCTTC. Encoded protein: CSGSDGSYNEQFF.